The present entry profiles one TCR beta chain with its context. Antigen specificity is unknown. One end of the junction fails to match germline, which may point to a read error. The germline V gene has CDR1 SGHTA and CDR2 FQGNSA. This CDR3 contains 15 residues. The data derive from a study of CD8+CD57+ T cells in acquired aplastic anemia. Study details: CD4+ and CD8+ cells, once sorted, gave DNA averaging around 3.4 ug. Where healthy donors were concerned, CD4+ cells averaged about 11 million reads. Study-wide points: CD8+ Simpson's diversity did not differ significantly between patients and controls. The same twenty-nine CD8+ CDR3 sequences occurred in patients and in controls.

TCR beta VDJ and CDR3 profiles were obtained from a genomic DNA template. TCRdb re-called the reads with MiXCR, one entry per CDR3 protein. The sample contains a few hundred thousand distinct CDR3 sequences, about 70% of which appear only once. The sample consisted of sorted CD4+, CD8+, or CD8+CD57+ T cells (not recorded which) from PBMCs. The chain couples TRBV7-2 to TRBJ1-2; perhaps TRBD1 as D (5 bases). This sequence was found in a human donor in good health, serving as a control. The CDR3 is CASSPSAGIEQGFTF. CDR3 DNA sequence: TGTGCCAGCAGCCCCTCGGCGGGGATTGAGCAGGGCTTCACCTTC.